The 13 T cell receptor beta chains presented below share a single source sample, sequenced in a study of T cells in localized non-small cell lung cancer. The data were produced by immunoSEQ multiplex PCR, yet TCRdb's version contains in-frame clones alone and is incomplete. The sample carries some 3,000 clones, around 21% recorded once. Sequences were derived from lung tumor tissue, sampled before any cancer treatment. These receptor sequences come from a woman aged 40-70 years with stage III squamous cell lung carcinoma.

This clone is medium-sized (0.01 to 0.1%) within its sample. In nucleotides, the CDR3 is TGTGCCAGCACCCGGGACTGGAAGTCCTACGAGCAGTACTTC. As protein: CASTRDWKSYEQYF. The chain employs TRBV9 and TRBJ2-7; D is perhaps TRBD2 (6 bases). V lost 6 bases, J lost 1 base, and 14 bases lay in between. The germline CDR1 and CDR2 sequences are SGDLS and YYNGEE. CDR3 length equals 14 residues.

The DNA for the CDR3 is TGTGCCAGTAGTATAGCGACAGGGTACAGTCCTACGCAGTATTTT. Translated: CASSIATGYSPTQYF. This chain joins TRBV19 and TRBJ2-3, with 7 bases matching TRBD1. Per the germline V gene, CDR1 is LNHDA and CDR2 is SQIVND (reference sequence). J was trimmed by 8 bases and V by 1 base; bases with no gene match: 9. The CDR3 has 15 residues.

This clone has just a few counts. The chain employs TRBV6-8 and TRBJ2-7, with 9 bases matching TRBD2. The ends lost 7 bases at V and 3 bases at J; junction bases unmatched: 7. CDR1 and CDR2 from the germline V gene are MNHGY and SAAAGT. The CDR3 is 14 residues long. The DNA of the CDR3 is TGTGCCAGCAACCCCTCGCGGGAGGGCTACGAGCAGTACTTC. Its protein is CASNPSREGYEQYF.

This clone ranks as medium-sized (0.01 to 0.1%). The rearrangement uses TRBV23-1 and TRBJ2-2; D perhaps matches TRBD1 (6 bases). TRBV23-1 is designated an ORF whose function remains uncertain. Between the trimmed V and J ends, which lost 6 bases and 9 bases, there was a span of 14 bases. This CDR3 contains 13 residues. The CDR3 spells CASSQDQGWELFF. The CDR3 nucleotides read TGCGCCAGCAGCCAAGACCAGGGGTGGGAGCTGTTTTTT.

The CDR3 sequence is CASIGTGGGRQPQHF. As DNA, the CDR3 is TGTGCCAGTATTGGGACAGGGGGCGGTCGTCAGCCCCAGCATTTT. J is TRBJ1-5 and V is TRBV19; 12 bases agree with TRBD1. Per the germline V gene, CDR1 is LNHDA and CDR2 is SQIVND (reference sequence). V dropped 7 bases and J dropped 6; count of bases not matched to a gene: 7. This CDR3 has 15 amino acids.

In this sample, this clone is medium-sized. The genes are TRBV4-1 and TRBJ2-7; 9 bases fit TRBD2. The CDR3 totals 16 residues. The trim removed 4 bases at V and 2 bases at J, leaving 9 bases unmatched. The V gene's germline CDR1 is MGHRA and CDR2 YSYEKL. CDR3 nucleotides: TGCGCCAGCAGCCGCTTGGGGACTAGCAATACCTACGAGCAGTACTTC. It encodes CASSRLGTSNTYEQYF.

CDR3: CASSESRTGFPNEKLFF. CDR3 bases: TGTGCCAGCAGTGAATCGAGGACAGGGTTTCCTAATGAAAAACTGTTTTTT. This chain uses TRBV25-1 with TRBJ1-4; 8 nucleotides line up with TRBD1. With V trimmed by 1 base and J by 3 bases, 7 bases remained unmatched. The CDR3 loop spans 17 amino acids. Germline-derived CDR1 and CDR2 are MGHDK and SYGVNS.

This clone was counted a few times. The chain carries TRBV19 and TRBJ1-5; 7 bases line up with TRBD1. J lost 2 bases, V lost 1 base, and 5 bases had no gene match. This CDR3 spans 16 amino acids. Germline loops: CDR1 LNHDA, CDR2 SQIVND (reference sequence). The CDR3 DNA is TGTGCCAGTAGTATAGCACAGGGGAAGGGCAATCAGCCCCAGCATTTT. As protein: CASSIAQGKGNQPQHF.

The rearrangement joins TRBV19 to TRBJ1-5; TRBD1 aligns across 8 bases. Trimming at V came to 9 bases and at J to 3 bases, leaving 10 bases not matched to a gene. CDR1 LNHDA and CDR2 SQIVND come from the germline V gene (reference sequence). This CDR3 contains 15 residues. CDR3 in amino acids: CASTRTGWINQPQHF. The CDR3 DNA reads as TGTGCCAGCACTAGGACAGGGTGGATCAATCAGCCCCAGCATTTT.

This clone is large (0.1 to 1%) by share. The chain links TRBV4-1 to TRBJ1-2, with D unresolved. V lost 0 bases, J lost 4 bases, and 12 bases lay in between. Germline CDR1 reads MGHRA; CDR2 reads YSYEKL. The CDR3 runs to 15 residues. CDR3 in DNA: TGCGCCAGCAGCCAAGATAGGGCATCCATCTATGGCTACACCTTC. Translated: CASSQDRASIYGYTF.

This clone showed up just a few times. The chain couples TRBV19 to TRBJ2-2; 8 bases map to TRBD1. The CDR3 runs to 16 residues. Trimming at V came to 4 bases and at J to 0 bases, leaving 4 bases not matched to a gene. Germline V lookup: CDR1 LNHDA, CDR2 SQIVND (reference sequence). Written as DNA, the CDR3 is TGTGCCAGTAGTACGACAGGGGCCTCGAACACCGGGGAGCTGTTTTTT. Translation gives CASSTTGASNTGELFF.

The CDR3 sequence: CASRDRGFVYGYTF. The CDR3 DNA follows: TGTGCCAGCAGGGACAGGGGTTTTGTCTATGGCTACACCTTC. This chain connects TRBV11-3 to TRBJ1-2; 9 bases agree with TRBD1. The CDR3 loop spans 14 amino acids. Germline values: CDR1 SGHNT, CDR2 YENEEA. V shed 6 bases, J shed 4 bases, and the junction held 6 bases outside the gene matches.

This clone is medium-sized by share. The chain couples TRBV6-8 to TRBJ1-1; D is perhaps TRBD1 (6 bases). Germline CDR1 is MNHGY and CDR2 is SAAAGT. Trimming took 8 bases from V and 8 from J, leaving 21 bases between them. This CDR3 comprises 14 residues. CDR3 amino acids: CASRPPTGTNEAFF. As DNA, the CDR3 is TGTGCCAGCCGCCCCCCAACAGGGACAAACGAAGCTTTCTTT.